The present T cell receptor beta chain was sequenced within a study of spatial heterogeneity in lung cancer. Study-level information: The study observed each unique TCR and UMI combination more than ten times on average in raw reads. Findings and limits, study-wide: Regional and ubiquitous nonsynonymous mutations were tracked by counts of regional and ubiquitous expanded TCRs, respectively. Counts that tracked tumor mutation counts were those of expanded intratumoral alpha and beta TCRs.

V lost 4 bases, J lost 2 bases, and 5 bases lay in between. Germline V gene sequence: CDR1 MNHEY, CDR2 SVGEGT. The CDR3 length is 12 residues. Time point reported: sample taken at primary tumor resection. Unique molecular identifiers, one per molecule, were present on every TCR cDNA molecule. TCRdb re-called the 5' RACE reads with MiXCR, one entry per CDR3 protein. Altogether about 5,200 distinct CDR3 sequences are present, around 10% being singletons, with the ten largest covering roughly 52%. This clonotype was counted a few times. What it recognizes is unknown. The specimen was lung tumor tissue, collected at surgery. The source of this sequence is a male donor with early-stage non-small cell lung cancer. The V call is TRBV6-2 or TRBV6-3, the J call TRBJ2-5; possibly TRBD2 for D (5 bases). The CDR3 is CASSWRQETQYF. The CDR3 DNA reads TGTGCCAGCAGTTGGAGGCAAGAGACCCAGTACTTC.